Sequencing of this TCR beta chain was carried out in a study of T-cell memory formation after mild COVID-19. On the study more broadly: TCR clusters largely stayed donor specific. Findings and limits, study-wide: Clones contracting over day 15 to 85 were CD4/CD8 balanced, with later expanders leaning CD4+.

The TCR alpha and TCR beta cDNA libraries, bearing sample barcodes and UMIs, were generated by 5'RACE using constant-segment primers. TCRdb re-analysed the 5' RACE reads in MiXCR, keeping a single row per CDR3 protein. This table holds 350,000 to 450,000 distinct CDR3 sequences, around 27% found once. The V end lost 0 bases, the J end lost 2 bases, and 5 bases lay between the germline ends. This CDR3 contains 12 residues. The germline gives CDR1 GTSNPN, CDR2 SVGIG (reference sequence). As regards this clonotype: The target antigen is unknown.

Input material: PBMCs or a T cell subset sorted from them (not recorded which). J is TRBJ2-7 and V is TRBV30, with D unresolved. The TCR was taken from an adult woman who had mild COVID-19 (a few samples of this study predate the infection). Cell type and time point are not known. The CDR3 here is CAWSVRAYEQYF. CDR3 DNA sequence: TGTGCCTGGAGTGTCCGCGCCTACGAGCAGTACTTC.